A single sample is the source of the 7 T cell receptor beta chains below, sequenced in a study of CD8 T cells in Susac syndrome. An amount of RNA that ranged from 0.5 to 1 ug was reverse transcribed with random hexamers. Using its own MiXCR run on the immunoSEQ multiplex PCR reads, TCRdb lists one record per CDR3 protein. The repertoire holds 200,000 or so distinct CDR3 sequences, with about 95% as singletons. Sequences were obtained from CD4+ T cells from PBMCs. The receptor set was obtained from a human donor with multiple sclerosis.

This clonotype was detected only once. The chain is built from TRBV30 and TRBJ2-1; 10 nucleotides agree with TRBD2. The germline V gene encodes CDR1 GTSNPN and CDR2 SVGIG (reference sequence). There are 14 residues in the CDR3. V trimming: 1 base; J trimming: 6 bases; junction bases outside the gene matches: 3. The CDR3 DNA is TGTGCCTGGAGTGAACTAGCGGGGATCAATGAGCAGTTCTTC. Its translation: CAWSELAGINEQFF.

The genes are TRBV30 and TRBJ1-2; D not resolved. The CDR3 is 14 residues long. Germline CDR1 reads GTSNPN; CDR2 reads SVGIG (reference sequence). The CDR3 region is CALERKPWVYGYTF. As DNA, the CDR3 is TGTGCTTTGGAGCGTAAACCCTGGGTCTATGGCTACACCTTC.

This chain uses TRBV3-1 with TRBJ2-7, with D unresolved. This CDR3 contains 12 residues. Trimming removed 1 base from V and 5 bases from J, with 6 bases in between. Germline V gene data show CDR1 as LGHDT and CDR2 as YNNKEL (reference sequence). CDR3: CASSQGSNEQYF. Here the CDR3 DNA reads TGTGCCAGCAGCCAAGGGTCCAACGAGCAGTACTTC.

The chain employs TRBV7-8 and TRBJ2-7; 9 bases agree with TRBD1. V lost 2 bases and J lost 4; bases outside the gene matches: 6. This CDR3 has 15 residues. Per the germline V gene, CDR1 is SGHVS and CDR2 is FQNEAQ. The DNA of the CDR3 is TGTGCCAGCAGCTTAAGCCGGGACAGGGTGTACGAGCAGTACTTC. Its translation: CASSLSRDRVYEQYF.

V gene TRBV21-1 combines with J gene TRBJ2-7; the D call in the table, TRBD2, was not verified against the DNA. TRBV21-1 is an annotated pseudogene. This CDR3 is built from 15 residues. The CDR3 protein is CASSKCGLAALEQYF. The DNA for the CDR3 is TGTGCCAGCAGCAAATGCGGGTTAGCGGCTCTCGAGCAGTACTTC.

The chain couples TRBV2 to TRBJ1-1; D unclear. The CDR3 length is 11 residues. Between the trimmed V and J ends, which lost 2 bases and 8 bases, there was a span of 6 bases. Per germline, CDR1 SNHLY and CDR2 FYNNEI. The CDR3 coding sequence is TGTGCCAGCAGTGAATGGGAAGAAGCTTTCTTT. As protein: CASSEWEEAFF.

The gene calls are TRBV20-1 and TRBJ1-2, with 7 bases that match TRBD1. Looked up from germline, CDR1 is DFQATT and CDR2 is SNEGSKA (reference sequence). V shed 5 bases and J 0 bases; nucleotides not matched to a gene: 6. The CDR3 extends over 14 amino acids. CDR3 nucleotide sequence: TGCAGTGCTCCCTCAGGGACAGCTAACTATGGCTACACCTTC. Protein product: CSAPSGTANYGYTF.